This entry lists 24 T cell receptor beta chains sequenced from one sample in a study of post-analysis software for immune sequencing data (dated by TCRdb to the mid-2010s). The paper as a whole reports these results and caveats: Significantly higher frequencies in patients than in controls were found for roughly 5 TRBV segments, including TRBV5-6, TRBV5-1 and TRBV20-1.

These receptors have no known antigen. Library method: PCR. Instrument used: Illumina HiSeq 2500. Unique molecular identifiers were incorporated into TCR beta cDNA libraries to reduce PCR and sequencing biases. TCRdb trimmed the raw reads at Q25, called clones with MiXCR and kept productive beta chains. Rows merge per CDR3 protein into single entries with the most common DNA and genes. This sample has fewer than 550,000 distinct CDR3 sequences in its table, and around 34% of those were observed once. Approximately 5.4% of the sample belongs to the ten largest clones. The sequenced material came from blood. The receptor set was obtained from a girl aged 2 to 17 with multiple sclerosis.

This clonotype was seen a few times. The chain carries TRBV5-1 and TRBJ2-1; the match to TRBD2 covers 13 bases. With V trimmed by 9 bases and J by 6 bases, 9 bases remained unmatched. Germline lookup yields CDR1 SGHRS and CDR2 YFSETQ. There are 15 residues in the CDR3. The CDR3 sequence: CATRTSGRLGNEQFF. CDR3 in DNA: TGCGCCACCCGGACTAGCGGGAGACTCGGCAATGAGCAGTTCTTC.

This clonotype was counted between two and nine times. The chain employs TRBV5-1 and TRBJ2-7, with D perhaps given as TRBD1 or TRBD2 (5 bases each). Trimming stripped 5 bases from V and 3 bases from J, with 21 bases between. Germline CDR1 is SGHRS and CDR2 is YFSETQ. The CDR3 sequence is 16 residues long. Here the CDR3 reads CASRQETGTDVYEQYF. The CDR3 nucleotides are TGCGCCAGCAGACAAGAAACCGGGACGGACGTCTACGAGCAGTACTTC.

This clonotype has only a few counts. The chain recombines TRBV6-5 with TRBJ2-5; 7 nucleotides align to TRBD2. In germline, CDR1 is MNHEY, CDR2 SVGAGI. The trim removed 4 bases at V and 5 bases at J, leaving 13 bases unmatched. The CDR3 totals 16 residues. CDR3 amino acids: CASSSGTTLSPETQYF. The DNA for the CDR3 is TGTGCCAGCAGTTCCGGGACTACCCTTTCCCCGGAGACCCAGTACTTC.

This rearrangement joins TRBV29-1 to TRBJ2-1; TRBD2 aligns across 13 bases. Trimming took 3 bases from V and 5 from J; bases not matched to a gene: 10. Looked up from germline, CDR1 is SQVTM and CDR2 is ANQGSEA. The CDR3 loop spans 17 amino acids. The CDR3 DNA is TGCAGCGTTGACGGGGGCACTAGCGGGGGGGCGAACAATGAGCAGTTCTTC. Translating it yields CSVDGGTSGGANNEQFF.

This rearrangement joins TRBV4-3 to TRBJ2-2; D may be TRBD1 (5 bases). Germline values: CDR1 LGHNA, CDR2 YSLEER. There are 16 residues in the CDR3. V lost 0 bases and J lost 7, with 15 bases in between. CDR3 DNA: TGCGCCAGCAGCCAAGATTGGACACACTTGGTCGGGGAGCTGTTTTTT. It codes for CASSQDWTHLVGELFF.

This clonotype appeared a few times. The chain has TRBV3-1 and TRBJ2-3, with a tentative D call TRBD2 (6 bases). V gave up 3 bases and J gave up 7 bases, with 14 bases separating them. The germline V gene has CDR1 LGHDT and CDR2 YNNKEL (reference sequence). The CDR3 sequence is 14 residues long. CDR3: CASSQNRDSYTQYF. CDR3 bases: TGTGCCAGCAGCCAGAACCGGGACTCATATACGCAGTATTTT.

The rearrangement uses TRBV20-1 and TRBJ2-3, with D perhaps matching TRBD1 (5 bases). The V gene's germline CDR1 is DFQATT and CDR2 SNEGSKA (reference sequence). Between the trimmed V and J ends, which lost 3 bases and 6 bases, there was a span of 10 bases. The CDR3 consists of 12 residues. CDR3 region: CSARQGQDTQYF. The CDR3 DNA reads as TGCAGTGCTAGGCAGGGTCAGGATACGCAGTATTTT.

The chain couples TRBV11-2 to TRBJ1-1, with TRBD1 matching 8 bases. The length of the CDR3 is 16 residues. The ends lost 1 base at V and 5 bases at J; junction bases unmatched: 9. Per the germline V gene, CDR1 is SGHAT and CDR2 is FQNNGV. CDR3 DNA: TGTGCCAGCAGCTTAGGGTTCGGACAGGGTCATACTGAAGCTTTCTTT. Protein: CASSLGFGQGHTEAFF.

V is TRBV2 and J is TRBJ2-1; D is undetermined. Germline CDR1 SNHLY, CDR2 FYNNEI. This CDR3 is built from 10 residues. Trimming pared 5 bases from V and 6 bases from J, leaving 2 bases between. CDR3 nucleotide sequence: TGTGCCAGCAGTATCAATGAGCAGTTCTTC. Protein product: CASSINEQFF.

The rearrangement joins TRBV5-1 to TRBJ2-5; D not certain. Germline values: CDR1 SGHRS, CDR2 YFSETQ. The V end lost 4 bases, the J end lost 4 bases, and 11 bases lay between the germline ends. This CDR3 is built from 13 residues. The CDR3 loop reads CASSTQPGETQYF. The CDR3 DNA sequence: TGCGCCAGCAGCACGCAGCCCGGAGAGACCCAGTACTTC.

The chain uses TRBV28 and TRBJ2-1, with TRBD2 identical over 8 bases. Losses at the gene ends were 3 bases for V and 11 bases for J; bases not matched to a gene: 3. Germline values: CDR1 MDHEN, CDR2 SYDVKM. The CDR3 covers 12 residues. The CDR3 nucleotides are TGTGCCAGCAGTTTTAGCGGGATCCAGCAGTTCTTC. Residues: CASSFSGIQQFF.

The rearrangement uses TRBV20-1 and TRBJ2-7; 9 bases map to TRBD1. Germline CDR1 DFQATT, CDR2 SNEGSKA (reference sequence). This CDR3 is 13 amino acids long. CDR3 amino acids: CRVRDREYHEQYF. CDR3 bases: TGCAGGGTCCGGGACAGGGAGTACCACGAGCAGTACTTC.

A few counts support this clonotype. The rearrangement joins TRBV20-1 to TRBJ2-7; 7 bases map to TRBD2. Germline V lookup: CDR1 DFQATT, CDR2 SNEGSKA (reference sequence). This CDR3 is built from 11 residues. V trimming: 8 bases; J trimming: 10 bases; junction bases outside the gene matches: 11. The CDR3 loop reads CSPLGGGIQYF. The CDR3 nucleotides read TGCAGTCCCCTTGGGGGGGGAATTCAGTACTTC.

This clonotype appeared many times. This chain links TRBV6-5 with TRBJ2-7; no definite D call. V lost 6 bases to trimming and J lost 1 base, with 10 bases between them. CDR3 length: 13 residues. CDR1 and CDR2 (germline): MNHEY, SVGAGI. In DNA, the CDR3 is TGTGCCAGCAGCAGACATGTTTCCTACGAGCAGTACTTC. As protein: CASSRHVSYEQYF.

There are a few counts of this clonotype. The chain uses TRBV4-1 and TRBJ2-3, with 7 bases matching TRBD2. V dropped 5 bases and J dropped 0; count of bases not matched to a gene: 14. In germline, CDR1 is MGHRA, CDR2 YSYEKL. The CDR3 contains 18 residues. The CDR3 region has the DNA TGCGCCAGCAGCTCTCCCGGACCTAGCGGCCTAAGCACAGATACGCAGTATTTT. As protein: CASSSPGPSGLSTDTQYF.

The chain joins TRBV5-6 to TRBJ2-1; TRBD2 aligns across 9 bases. V trimming: 2 bases; J trimming: 9 bases; junction bases outside the gene matches: 6. CDR1 is SGHDT, CDR2 YYEEEE, per germline. This CDR3 has 14 amino acids. CDR3 bases: TGTGCCAGCAGCTTCGCGGGGGGGTTGAGTGAGCAGTTCTTC. Encoded protein: CASSFAGGLSEQFF.

To note about this clonotype: The junction and the germline gene differ at one end; a read error may be behind it. This chain's CDR3 is CASSFGSGASVLTF. DNA for the CDR3: TGTGCCAGCAGCTTCGGGTCTGGGGCCAGCGTCCTGACTTTC. The chain joins TRBV7-2 to TRBJ2-6; possibly TRBD1 for D (5 bases). Germline assignment: CDR1 SGHTA and CDR2 FQGNSA. The CDR3 sequence is 14 residues long. The whole variable domain, remainder taken from reference TRBV7-2 and TRBJ2-6, is GAGVSQSPSNKVTEKGKDVELRCDPISGHTALYWYRQSLGQGLEFLIYFQGNSAPDKSGLPSDRFSAERTGGSVSTLTIQRTQQEDSAVYLCASSFGSGASVLTFGAGSRLTVL.

The V and J genes are TRBV18 and TRBJ2-1, with D perhaps matching TRBD2 (6 bases). V lost 4 bases, J lost 8 bases, and 18 bases lay in between. Germline V gives CDR1 KGHSH, CDR2 LQKENI. The CDR3 covers 15 residues. In nucleotides, the CDR3 is TGTGCCAGCTCACGAACGCCGGGACTCGCCGATGAGCAGTTCTTC. It specifies CASSRTPGLADEQFF.

V and J are TRBV6-4 and TRBJ2-3; D might be TRBD1 (6 bases). Trimming took 2 bases from V and 6 from J, leaving 15 bases between them. This CDR3 region has 15 residues. Looked up from germline, CDR1 is MRHNA and CDR2 is SNTAGT. Here the CDR3 reads CASSDTSGGRDTQYF. In DNA form, the CDR3 reads TGTGCCAGCAGTGACACTTCTGGGGGCCGGGATACGCAGTATTTT.

The chain recombines TRBV20-1 with TRBJ2-4, with 9 bases identical to TRBD1. Gene TRBJ2-7 matches the end of the DNA better, so the J call may be wrong. Germline V gene lookup returns CDR1 DFQATT and CDR2 SNEGSKA (reference sequence). The CDR3 sequence is 13 residues long. The CDR3 protein is CSARRDRAYEQYF. In DNA form, the CDR3 reads TGCAGTGCTCGCAGGGACAGGGCCTACGAGCAGTACTTC.

This sequence joins TRBV6-2 or TRBV6-3 and TRBJ1-5, with a weak D call TRBD1 (5 bases). Trimming pared 5 bases from V and 4 bases from J, leaving 15 bases between. Germline V lookup: CDR1 MNHEY, CDR2 SVGEGT. The CDR3 consists of 15 residues. CDR3 sequence: CASSQSARANQPQHF. CDR3 coding DNA: TGTGCCAGCAGTCAGTCCGCCAGGGCTAATCAGCCCCAGCATTTT.

V usage is TRBV20-1 and J usage is TRBJ2-7; D gene ambiguous. The CDR3 sequence is 10 residues long. V was clipped by 2 bases and J by 6 bases, with 5 bases between them. Germline V gene sequence: CDR1 DFQATT, CDR2 SNEGSKA (reference sequence). The CDR3 sequence is CSARKGEQYF. CDR3 sequence (DNA): TGCAGTGCTAGAAAAGGCGAGCAGTACTTC.

This sequence joins TRBV5-1 and TRBJ1-4, with 8 bases matching TRBD1. The germline CDR1 and CDR2 sequences are SGHRS and YFSETQ. The junction had 9 bases not matched to a gene; V was cut back by 4 bases and J by 7 bases. The CDR3 contains 15 residues. The CDR3 is CASSPDRARGEKLFF. The CDR3 bases are TGCGCCAGCAGCCCGGACAGGGCCCGGGGTGAAAAACTGTTTTTT.

V usage is TRBV4-1 and J usage is TRBJ1-1; D unresolved. Germline CDR1 reads MGHRA; CDR2 reads YSYEKL. The germline V and J ends were trimmed by 0 bases and 0 bases, with 8 bases remaining between them. This CDR3 has 15 residues. CDR3 nucleotide sequence: TGCGCCAGCAGCCAAGATACGAGTATGAACACTGAAGCTTTCTTT. It is translated as CASSQDTSMNTEAFF.